The source of this T cell receptor beta chain is a study of blood T cell repertoires in COVID-19. Produced via immunoSEQ multiplex PCR; TCRdb's table is partial and in-frame only. The sample includes fewer than 20,000 clones, roughly 84% seen only once; the top ten take 31%. This clone was seen a single time. The CDR3 spans 16 residues. Per the germline V gene, CDR1 is MNHEY and CDR2 is SMNVEV (reference sequence). V shed 3 bases, J shed 3 bases, and the junction held 4 bases outside the gene matches. The chain recombines TRBV27 with TRBJ2-1, with TRBD2 matching 11 bases. Sequencing input: peripheral blood. This TCR was recovered from a human donor with active COVID-19. The donor label of this sample is uncertain. Here the CDR3 reads CASSLGLAVIYNEQFF. The CDR3 DNA reads TGTGCCAGCAGTTTGGGACTAGCGGTAATCTACAATGAGCAGTTCTTC.